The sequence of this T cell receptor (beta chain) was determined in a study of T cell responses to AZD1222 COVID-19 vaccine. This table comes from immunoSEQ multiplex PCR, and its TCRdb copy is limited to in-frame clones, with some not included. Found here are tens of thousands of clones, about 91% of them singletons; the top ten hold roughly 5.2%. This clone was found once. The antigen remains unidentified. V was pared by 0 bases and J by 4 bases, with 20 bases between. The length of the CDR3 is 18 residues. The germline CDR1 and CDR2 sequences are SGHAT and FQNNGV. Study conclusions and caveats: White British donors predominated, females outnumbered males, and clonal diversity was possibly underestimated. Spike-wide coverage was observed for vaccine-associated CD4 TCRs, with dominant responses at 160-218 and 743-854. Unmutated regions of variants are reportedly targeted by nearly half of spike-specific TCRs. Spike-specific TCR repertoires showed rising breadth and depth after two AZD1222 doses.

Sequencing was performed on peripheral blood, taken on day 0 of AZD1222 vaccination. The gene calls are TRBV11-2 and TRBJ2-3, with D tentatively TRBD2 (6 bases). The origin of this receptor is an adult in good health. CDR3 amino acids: CASSLDKHRLVRADTQYF. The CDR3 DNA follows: TGTGCCAGCAGCTTAGATAAGCACCGACTAGTAAGAGCAGATACGCAGTATTTT.